Listed below are T cell receptor beta chains from one sample, sequenced in a study of read filtering for tumor transcriptome and immune sequencing. TCRdb reprocessed the reads with MiXCR, giving one entry per CDR3 protein. This table has 100,000 to 150,000 distinct CDR3 sequences, around 14% appearing once. Input material: a population of CD138-negative cells sorted from bone marrow. These TCRs come from a donor over 35 with multiple myeloma. Each CDR3 is given with its conserved first and last residue. The D gene is left open where the match is weak. Some rows have no size entry. The others give once, few or many, or a class for an expanded clone.

j_call | v_call | clone_size | d_call | cdr3_nt | cdr3_aa
TRBJ1-1 | TRBV7-9 | many | NA | TGTGCCAGCAGCCATTCGAGACAGGAAGGTGCTGAAGCTTTCTTT | CASSHSRQEGAEAFF
TRBJ2-5 | TRBV19 | few | TRBD2 | TGTGCCACTAGCGGGATGGGCGGGGAGACCCAGTACTTC | CATSGMGGETQYF
TRBJ2-7 | TRBV5-1 | many | NA | TGCGCCAGCAGCTTGGGAAGCGGACTCCCCTACGAGCAGTACTTC | CASSLGSGLPYEQYF
TRBJ2-3 | TRBV7-8 | many | TRBD2 | TGTGCCAGCAGCTTAGTGCGGCTAGCGGGAGGCGCAGATACGCAGTATTTT | CASSLVRLAGGADTQYF
TRBJ2-1 | TRBV21-1 | few | NA | TGTGCCAGCAGAGCCGGGACTAGCGGGCTGAATGAGCAGTTCTTC | CASRAGTSGLNEQFF
TRBJ2-1 | TRBV20-1 | many | TRBD2 | TGCAGTGCTAGATGGGAGGGCCATAATGAGCAGTTCTTC | CSARWEGHNEQFF
TRBJ2-1 | TRBV24-1 | many | NA | TGTGCCACCAAAGCCCGCAACAATGAGCAGTTCTTC | CATKARNNEQFF
TRBJ2-3 | TRBV7-2 | NA | NA | TGTGCCAGCAGCTTAGCGGGAAGGGAGTATCCGCAGTATTTT | CASSLAGREYPQYF
TRBJ2-7 | TRBV7-9 | many | NA | TGTGCCAGCAGCTTAGCCTACGGAAACTACGAGCAGTACTTC | CASSLAYGNYEQYF
TRBJ2-7 | TRBV5-5 | few | NA | TGTGCCAGCAGCTTGTGGCAGGGATCCTACGAGCAGTACTTC | CASSLWQGSYEQYF
TRBJ2-1 | TRBV7-9 | many | TRBD1 | TGTGCCAGCAGCTTACAGGGGGCCGGGCGGTTCTTC | CASSLQGAGRFF
TRBJ1-5 | TRBV6-2/TRBV6-3 | NA | TRBD1 | TGTGCCGGCGGGGGGACGGGACAGCCCCGGCATTTT | CAGGGTGQPRHF
TRBJ2-3 | TRBV10-3 | many | TRBD2 | TGTGCCATCAGTGAGCCGGGACTAGGACCAGATACGCAGTATTTT | CAISEPGLGPDTQYF
TRBJ2-7 | TRBV20-1 | few | NA | TGCAGTGCTAGAGGTCGGGACACCAAGTGGGCATCCTACGAGCAGTACTTC | CSARGRDTKWASYEQYF
TRBJ1-2 | TRBV28 | many | NA | TGTGCCAGCCGTCCGGGACCATCTTATGGCTACACCTTC | CASRPGPSYGYTF
TRBJ2-3 | TRBV18 | NA | NA | TGTGCCAGCTCACCAACCCAGCCCCCAGATACGCAGTATTTT | CASSPTQPPDTQYF
TRBJ2-7 | TRBV6-2/TRBV6-3 | NA | NA | TGTGCCAGCAGTAGAAGGGGCAACTCCTACGAGCGGTACTTC | CASSRRGNSYERYF
TRBJ1-3 | TRBV10-3 | few | NA | TGTGCCATCAGCCCCGGGGGCTCTGGAAACACCATATATTTT | CAISPGGSGNTIYF
TRBJ1-5 | TRBV5-1 | NA | NA | TGCGCCAGCAGCCCGGGGGACGGATATAGCAATCAGCCCCAGCATTTT | CASSPGDGYSNQPQHF
TRBJ2-5 | TRBV12-5 | many | NA | TGTGCTAGTGGGGGCAGTGAGACCCAGTACTTC | CASGGSETQYF
TRBJ2-1 | TRBV20-1 | many | NA | TGCAGTGCTCACTTGACTAGTTGGCACAATGAGCAGTTCTTC | CSAHLTSWHNEQFF
TRBJ1-1 | TRBV11-3 | many | NA | TGTGCCAGCAGCTTCGGGGGCACTAACACTGAAGCTTTCTTT | CASSFGGTNTEAFF
TRBJ2-7 | TRBV11-1 | many | TRBD1 | TGTGCCAGCAGCCAAGACAGGGGTGGCTACTATAGCGAGCAGTACTTC | CASSQDRGGYYSEQYF
TRBJ2-5 | TRBV29-1 | many | NA | TGCAGCGCCGTCGGCGGAGGTGGCCAAGAGACCCAGTACTTC | CSAVGGGGQETQYF
TRBJ1-5 | TRBV6-1 | NA | NA | TGTGCCAGCGGTCCAGCAGGAAGCAATCAGCCCCAGCATTTT | CASGPAGSNQPQHF
TRBJ2-5 | TRBV20-1 | many | TRBD2 | TGCAGTGCTTCGATGCTAGCGGGATTAAGGGAGACCCAGTACTTC | CSASMLAGLRETQYF
TRBJ1-4 | TRBV27 | many | NA | TGTGCCAGCAGTCCGGTATCTAATGAAAAACTGTTTTTT | CASSPVSNEKLFF
TRBJ2-7 | TRBV27 | many | TRBD2 | TGTGCCAGCAGTTTACTTGTAGCGGGTGGCTACGAGCAGTACTTC | CASSLLVAGGYEQYF
TRBJ2-3 | TRBV27 | NA | TRBD2 | TGTGCCAGCAGTTTACGGGTAGCGGGAGATGAGAATACGCAGTATTTT | CASSLRVAGDENTQYF
TRBJ2-7 | TRBV12-3/TRBV12-4 | many | TRBD2 | TGTGCCAGCAGTACTAGCGGGATCGCCTACGAGCAGTACTTC | CASSTSGIAYEQYF
TRBJ1-1 | TRBV5-5 | many | NA | TGTGCCAGCAGCCCCTCCGACCGGACGAACACTGAAGCTTTCTTT | CASSPSDRTNTEAFF
TRBJ2-5 | TRBV20-1 | many | NA | TGCAGTGCTAGAGATTCTAGGATGAGGCACTTACAAGAGACCCAGTACTTC | CSARDSRMRHLQETQYF
TRBJ2-2 | TRBV7-3 | many | NA | TGTGCCAGCAGCCATAACCCCGGGGAGCTGTTTTTT | CASSHNPGELFF
TRBJ2-4 | TRBV4-2 | many | NA | TGTGCCAGCAGCCAAGACCACCAACGAATTGACATTCAGTACTTC | CASSQDHQRIDIQYF
TRBJ2-3 | TRBV10-2 | NA | NA | TGCGCCAGCAGTGAGTCGTCGGACAACACAGATACGCAGTATTTT | CASSESSDNTDTQYF
TRBJ1-1 | TRBV6-5 | NA | NA | TGTGCCAGCAGTCCGTACATGAGCACTGAAGCCTTCTTT | CASSPYMSTEAFF
TRBJ1-2 | TRBV12-3/TRBV12-4 | many | NA | TGTGCCAGCAGTCGGGGAAAGGATGGCTACACCTTC | CASSRGKDGYTF
TRBJ2-3 | TRBV7-9 | NA | TRBD2 | TGTGCCAGCAGCGTCGGGACTAGCGGGAGCACAGATACGCAGTATTTT | CASSVGTSGSTDTQYF
TRBJ2-5 | TRBV7-9 | many | NA | TGTGCCAGCAGCTTAGCGTCGTCCACTCATAAGGAGTTC | CASSLASSTHKEF
TRBJ2-1 | TRBV20-1 | many | NA | TGCAGTGCTTCCCCTAGTGCCGGGGCCTACAATGAGCAGTTCTTC | CSASPSAGAYNEQFF
TRBJ2-5 | TRBV24-1 | many | TRBD2 | TGTGCCACCAGTTCTAGCGGGAACCAAGAGACCCAGTACTTC | CATSSSGNQETQYF
TRBJ2-3 | TRBV11-3 | many | TRBD2 | TGTGCCAGCAGCCCTTTTCTAGCGGGAGCCACAGATACGCAGTATTTT | CASSPFLAGATDTQYF
TRBJ1-5 | TRBV20-1 | many | TRBD1 | TGCAGTGCTAGGCCGGGACAGACCGACAATCAGCCCCAGCATTTT | CSARPGQTDNQPQHF
TRBJ2-5 | TRBV29-1 | many | TRBD1 | TGCAGCGTTTTGACAGGGGATGGAGAGACCCAGTACTTC | CSVLTGDGETQYF
TRBJ1-5 | TRBV15 | many | NA | TGTGCCACCAGCCCGCAGCGGTCCCAGCCCCAGCATTTT | CATSPQRSQPQHF
TRBJ1-4 | TRBV5-5 | NA | NA | TGTGCCAGCAGCTTCCGACGGAATAATGAAAAACTGTTTTTT | CASSFRRNNEKLFF
TRBJ1-1 | TRBV20-1 | many | TRBD1 | TGCAGTGCTAGAGATGTCCTGACAGGGAGTTACACTGAAGCTTTCTTT | CSARDVLTGSYTEAFF
TRBJ2-1 | TRBV27 | many | TRBD2 | TGTGCCAGCAGTCCCGCTAGCGGGAGGGCCTACAATGAGCAGTTCTTC | CASSPASGRAYNEQFF
TRBJ2-1 | TRBV29-1 | many | TRBD2 | TGCAGCGCGAGGACTAGCGGGCTTCACAATGAGCAGTTCTTC | CSARTSGLHNEQFF
TRBJ1-1 | TRBV5-1 | many | NA | TGCGCCAGCAGCTTGGTAAGGGCAGAGAACACTGAAGCTTTCTTT | CASSLVRAENTEAFF
TRBJ2-1 | TRBV9 | few | TRBD2 | TGTGCCAGCAGCCTAGATGTCATAGCGGGAAACGAGCAGCTCTTC | CASSLDVIAGNEQLF
TRBJ2-1 | TRBV5-6 | NA | TRBD2 | TGTGCCAGCGGGGGGACTAGCTTCAATGAGCAGTTCTTC | CASGGTSFNEQFF